This paragraph reports one TCR beta chain. What it binds is unknown. The table came from immunoSEQ multiplex PCR; TCRdb's copy has only in-frame clones and leaves some out. The sample shows roughly 84,000 clones, 81% of them seen only once. The CDR3 is 14 amino acids. Per germline, CDR1 ENHRY and CDR2 SYGVKD. V shed 0 bases and J shed 8 bases, with 11 bases lying between them. This entry comes from a study of PD-1 blockade in mismatch repair-deficient tumors. Study-wide background: All were previously treated, progressing patients with approximately 11 mismatch repair-deficient cancer types. Findings of the study overall: Rapid post-treatment expansion, then contraction, generally preceding radiologic response, marked tumor-resident clones.

The sequence came from an adult with mismatch repair-deficient cancer. Sequences were derived from peripheral blood, sampled 12 weeks after starting pembrolizumab. This chain links TRBV10-3 with TRBJ2-1; D is unresolved. The CDR3 nucleotides are TGTGCCATCAGTGAGTCGACGGGCACGTATGAGCAGTTCTTC. It is translated as CAISESTGTYEQFF.